This record covers a single T cell receptor (beta chain). The antigen remains unidentified. Combining a sample-barcoded 5' primer with a J-beta primer mix, a second PCR ran for about 6 to 11 cycles. Every cDNA molecule bore a tag from a template-switch adaptor containing 12 random nucleotides. Per-sample output comprised a minimum of 2.5 million paired-end reads containing CDR3. TCRdb independently ran MiXCR on the 5' RACE reads; one entry per CDR3 protein. This table holds over 1,500,000 distinct CDR3 sequences, roughly two fifths found once. Donation came from healthy Caucasian individuals in Russia who were aged 6 to 90. V was clipped by 4 bases and J by 2 bases; unmatched bases: 7. The CDR3 consists of 17 residues. Germline loops: CDR1 SGHTA, CDR2 FQGNSA. The data were taken from a study of blood T cells in healthy people across ages. Notes on the study in general: Roughly linear age-related decline in beta diversity appeared, significant by age 40.

The chain has TRBV7-2 and TRBJ1-6, with TRBD1 matching 8 bases. This clonotype originated in a human donor in good health. Sample: blood. The CDR3 DNA sequence: TGTGCCAGCAGCTCCCGACAGGGGTGGGCCTATAATTCACCCCTCCACTTT. Protein sequence: CASSSRQGWAYNSPLHF.